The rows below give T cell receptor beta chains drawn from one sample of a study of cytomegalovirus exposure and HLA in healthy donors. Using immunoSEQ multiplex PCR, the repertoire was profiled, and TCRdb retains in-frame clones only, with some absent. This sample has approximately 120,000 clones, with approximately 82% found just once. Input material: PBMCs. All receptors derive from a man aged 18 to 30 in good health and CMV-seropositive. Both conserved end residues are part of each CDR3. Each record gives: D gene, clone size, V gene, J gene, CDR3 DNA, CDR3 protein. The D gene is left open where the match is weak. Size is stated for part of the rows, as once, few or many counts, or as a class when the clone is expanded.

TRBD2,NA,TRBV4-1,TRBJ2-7,TGCGCCAGCAGCCCCCTCTGGGGGGGCGAGCAGTACTTC,CASSPLWGGEQYF
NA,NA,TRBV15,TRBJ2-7,TGTGCCACCAGCAGAGGCGCAGAGCAGTACTTC,CATSRGAEQYF
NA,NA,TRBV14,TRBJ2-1,TGTGCCAGCAGGGAGGATACCTACAATGAGCAGTTCTTC,CASREDTYNEQFF
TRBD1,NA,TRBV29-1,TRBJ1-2,TGCAGCGTTGAAGGAGAGGGGGCAGGTGGCTACACCTTC,CSVEGEGAGGYTF
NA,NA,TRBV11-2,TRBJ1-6,TGTGCCAGCAGCTTAGATCGAGTTAATTCACCCCTCCACTTT,CASSLDRVNSPLHF
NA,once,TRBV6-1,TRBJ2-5,TGTGCCAGCCGTCTTATATCGACAGGAAGAGAGACCCAGTACTTC,CASRLISTGRETQYF
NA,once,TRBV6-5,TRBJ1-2,TGTGCCAGCAGTCAGCGGGGAGTTCAGGGCTACACCTTC,CASSQRGVQGYTF
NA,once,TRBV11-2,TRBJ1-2,TGTGCCAGCAGCTTAGTGACAGGACCACCTAACTATGGCTACACCTTC,CASSLVTGPPNYGYTF
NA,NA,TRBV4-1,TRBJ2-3,TGCGCCAGCAGCCCCACCGGGGATACGCAGTATTTT,CASSPTGDTQYF
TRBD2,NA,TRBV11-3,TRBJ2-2,TGTGCCAGCAGACGACTAGCGGGCGACGGGGAGCTGTTTTTT,CASRRLAGDGELFF
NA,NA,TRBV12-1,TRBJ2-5,TGTGCCAGCAACCTTGGGGGGGAGACCCAGTACTTC,CASNLGGETQYF
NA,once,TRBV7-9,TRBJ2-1,TGTGCCAGCAGCTTAGCGGTGGGGGGTGTCTCCTACAATGAGCAGTTCTTC,CASSLAVGGVSYNEQFF
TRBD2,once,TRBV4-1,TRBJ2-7,TGCGCCAGCAGCCTCGGTCTAGCGGGGGGGGTCGAGCAGTACTTC,CASSLGLAGGVEQYF
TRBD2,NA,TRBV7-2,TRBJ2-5,TGTGCCAGCAGCGTAGCGGGGGGGCCTCAGACCCAGTACTTC,CASSVAGGPQTQYF
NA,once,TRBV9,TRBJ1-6,TGTGCCAGCAGCCCCTATGAGAGCTCCTATAATTCACCCCTCCACTTT,CASSPYESSYNSPLHF
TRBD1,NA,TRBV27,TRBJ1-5,TGTGCCAGCAGTTCAACAATAGGGGGCTTCAATCAGCCCCAGCATTTT,CASSSTIGGFNQPQHF
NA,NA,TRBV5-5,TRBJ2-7,TGTGCCAGCAGCCTAACAGGGTCCGCCTCCTACGAGCAGTACTTC,CASSLTGSASYEQYF
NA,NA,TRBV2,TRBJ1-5,TGTGCCAGCAGTGAAGCGGGCAGGGGCAATCAGCCCCAGCATTTT,CASSEAGRGNQPQHF
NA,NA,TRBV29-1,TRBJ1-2,TGCAGCGAAGGGGCCGGCTACACCTTC,CSEGAGYTF
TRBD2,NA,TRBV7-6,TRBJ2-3,TGTGCCAGCAGCTTAGCAGGCGGGGGGACTTCTACCCCAGATACGCAGTATTTT,CASSLAGGGTSTPDTQYF
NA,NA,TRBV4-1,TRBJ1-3,TGCGCCAGCAGCCAAGAACAGTTAAGTGACACCATATATTTT,CASSQEQLSDTIYF
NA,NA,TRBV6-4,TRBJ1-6,TGTGCCAGCAGCTTATGTTGGCAGGGGCCGCAGAGCTCCTATAATTCACCCCTCCACTTT,CASSLCWQGPQSSYNSPLHF
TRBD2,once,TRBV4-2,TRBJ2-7,TGTGCCAGCAGCCAAAGCGGGGGGGCCGGCGAGCAGTACTTC,CASSQSGGAGEQYF
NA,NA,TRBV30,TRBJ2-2,TGTGCCTGGAGTTCAGGGGTAGCCGGGGAGCTGTTTTTT,CAWSSGVAGELFF
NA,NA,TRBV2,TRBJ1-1,TGTGCCACCCGCACACTGGGCGACGAAGCTTTCTTT,CATRTLGDEAFF
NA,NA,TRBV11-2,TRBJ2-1,TGTGCCAGCAGCTCCGGGGGTTATGAGCAGTTCTTC,CASSSGGYEQFF
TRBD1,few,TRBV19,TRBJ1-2,TGTGCCAGTAGGCTCGGACAGGGGGCATATGGCTACACCTTC,CASRLGQGAYGYTF
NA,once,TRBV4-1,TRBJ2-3,TGCGCCAGCAGCCCCGGACTATCCACAGATACGCAGTATTTT,CASSPGLSTDTQYF
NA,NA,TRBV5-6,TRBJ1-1,TGTGCCAGCATTCAACAGGGCGCGGAAGCTTTCTTT,CASIQQGAEAFF
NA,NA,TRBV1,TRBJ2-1,TGCACCAGCAGCGGGACGCCGGGGGGCAATGAGCAGTTCTTC,CTSSGTPGGNEQFF
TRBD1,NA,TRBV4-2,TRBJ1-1,TGTGCCAGCAGCCCAATGGGACAGCTGAACACTGAAGCTTTCTTT,CASSPMGQLNTEAFF
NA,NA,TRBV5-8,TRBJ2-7,TGTGCCAGCACCCCCGGGGGGCTATCCTACGAGCAGTACTTC,CASTPGGLSYEQYF
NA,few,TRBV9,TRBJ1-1,TGTGCCAGCAGCGTAGAAACAGGCTCGAACACTGAAGCTTTCTTT,CASSVETGSNTEAFF
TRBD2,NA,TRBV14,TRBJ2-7,TGTGCCAGCAGCCCTCGACTAGCGGGAGACTACGAGCAGTACTTC,CASSPRLAGDYEQYF
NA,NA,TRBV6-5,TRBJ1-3,TGTGCCAGCAGTTACAAAAGAGGGTCGGACACCATATATTTT,CASSYKRGSDTIYF
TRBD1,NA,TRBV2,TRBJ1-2,TGTGCCAGCAGTGAAGTAGGGACAGGGTCCCCCAACTATGGCTACACCTTC,CASSEVGTGSPNYGYTF
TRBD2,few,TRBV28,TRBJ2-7,TGTGCCAGCAGTCCCGAGAGGTTTGCGGGGGGAAACTACGAGCAGTACTTC,CASSPERFAGGNYEQYF
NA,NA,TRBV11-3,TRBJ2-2,TGTGCCAGCAGCTTCCCAGGGTCCACCGGGGAGCTGTTTTTT,CASSFPGSTGELFF
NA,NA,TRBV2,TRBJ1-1,TGTGCCAGCAGTGACCAGACAGAAGTGAACACTGAAGCTTTCTTT,CASSDQTEVNTEAFF
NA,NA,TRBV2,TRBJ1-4,TGTGCCAGCAGTGAAGGGTATACACGGGTCTCAACTAATGAAAAACTGTTTTTT,CASSEGYTRVSTNEKLFF
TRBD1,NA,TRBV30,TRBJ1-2,TGTGCGCGACAGGGCCCCTCGTGGGCTAACTATGGCTACACCTTC,CARQGPSWANYGYTF
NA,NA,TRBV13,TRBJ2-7,TGTGCCAGCAGCATTCTCCGGGACACTCACTACGAGCAGTACTTC,CASSILRDTHYEQYF
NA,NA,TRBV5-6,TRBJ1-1,TGTGCCAGCAGCAGCGCGGGGCAGAACACTGAAGCTTTCTTT,CASSSAGQNTEAFF
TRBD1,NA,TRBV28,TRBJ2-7,TGTGCCAGCAGTTTAGGGACAGGGGGAAGCGAGCAGTACTTC,CASSLGTGGSEQYF
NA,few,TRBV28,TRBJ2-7,TGTGCCAGCACCCCGCCGGACAGACCCTACGAGCAGTACTTC,CASTPPDRPYEQYF
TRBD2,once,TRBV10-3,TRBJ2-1,TGTGCCATCAGTGTCGAGGAGCGGGGGGGATACAATGAGCAGTTCTTC,CAISVEERGGYNEQFF